These 11 T cell receptor beta chains were all obtained from the same sample, sequenced in a study of shared clonotypes between healthy human individuals. The assay was immunoSEQ multiplex PCR, and TCRdb's table has in-frame clones only and misses some. The profile shows approximately 530,000 clones, 95% to 97% of them singletons. The material sequenced was naive CD4+ T cells sorted from blood. Subset meaning: CD45RA+ positively selected. The receptor source for this set is a woman in her twenties or thirties in good health.

The chain links TRBV6-1 to TRBJ2-7; D might be TRBD1 (6 bases). From germline, CDR1 is MNHNS and CDR2 SASEGT. The CDR3 contains 13 residues. Deletions cut 6 bases from V and 3 bases from J, with 12 bases between. CDR3 amino acids: CASRGLGHYEQYF. The CDR3 region has the DNA TGTGCCAGCAGGGGGCTGGGACACTACGAGCAGTACTTC.

The rearrangement joins TRBV2 to TRBJ2-7, with 8 bases lining up with TRBD2. CDR1 SNHLY and CDR2 FYNNEI come from the germline V gene. This CDR3 is 13 amino acids long. Trimming cost V 3 bases and J 5 bases; bases outside gene matches: 3. CDR3 region: CASSDGGENEQYF. The CDR3, as DNA: TGTGCCAGCAGTGACGGGGGGGAGAACGAGCAGTACTTC.

This chain uses TRBV4-1 with TRBJ2-2, with D possibly TRBD2 on 6 matching bases. The germline CDR1 and CDR2 sequences are MGHRA and YSYEKL. This CDR3 is built from 15 residues. Trimming cost V 4 bases and J 7 bases, with 16 bases left between them. The chain's CDR3 is CASSLGLLTLGELFF. CDR3 sequence (DNA): TGCGCCAGCAGCCTGGGACTGCTTACTCTCGGGGAGCTGTTTTTT.

V and J are TRBV29-1 and TRBJ2-7; D is possibly TRBD2 (5 bases). The CDR3 has 11 residues. Germline lookup yields CDR1 SQVTM and CDR2 ANQGSEA. V lost 6 bases, J lost 4 bases, and 10 bases lay in between. In DNA, the CDR3 is TGCAGCGTGTTAAGCGGTTACGAGCAGTACTTC. Translation gives CSVLSGYEQYF.

The J gene is TRBJ2-7, the V gene TRBV7-6, with TRBD1 identical over 9 bases. The germline CDR1 and CDR2 sequences are SGHVS and FNYEAQ. The CDR3 has 15 residues. The V segment lost 5 bases and the J segment 2 bases; nucleotides outside the gene matches: 7. The DNA of the CDR3 is TGTGCCAGCAGCGCGGCCGGGACAGGGACCTACGAGCAGTACTTC. Translated: CASSAAGTGTYEQYF.

V and J are TRBV28 and TRBJ2-1; TRBD2 agrees at 7 bases. The CDR3 spans 15 residues. Germline values: CDR1 MDHEN, CDR2 SYDVKM. The V segment lost 8 bases and the J segment 4 bases; nucleotides outside the gene matches: 11. The DNA for the CDR3 is TGTGCCAGCGGGTTGGGCGGGGGTAAATACAATGAGCAGTTCTTC. Protein product: CASGLGGGKYNEQFF. The full variable domain, rest sourced from reference TRBV28 and TRBJ2-1, is DVKVTQSSRYLVKRTGEKVFLECVQDMDHENMFWYRQDPGLGLRLIYFSYDVKMKEKGDIPEGYSVSREKKERFSLILESASTNQTSMYLCASGLGGGKYNEQFFGPGTRLTVL.

The chain carries TRBV19 and TRBJ2-3, with 11 bases that match TRBD2. V lost 5 bases, J lost 2 bases, and 6 bases stayed unmatched. This CDR3 contains 16 residues. The germline CDR1 and CDR2 sequences are LNHDA and SQIVND (reference sequence). The CDR3 nucleotides are TGTGCCAGTAGTGTGGGACTAGCGGACAACACAGATACGCAGTATTTT. Translated: CASSVGLADNTDTQYF. Full variable domain (remainder filled in from reference TRBV19 and TRBJ2-3): DGGITQSPKYLFRKEGQNVTLSCEQNLNHDAMYWYRQDPGQGLRLIYYSQIVNDFQKGDIAEGYSVSREKKESFPLTVTSAQKNPTAFYLCASSVGLADNTDTQYFGPGTRLTVL.

The chain recombines TRBV6-6 with TRBJ2-7; the match to TRBD1 covers 10 bases. Per the germline V gene, CDR1 is MNHNY and CDR2 is SVGAGI (reference sequence). Germline trimming cut 0 bases from V and 4 bases from J; bases unmatched to any gene: 6. This CDR3 spans 16 amino acids. The CDR3 is CASSYSQTGGRYEQYF. The CDR3 bases are TGTGCCAGCAGTTACTCCCAGACAGGGGGCAGGTACGAGCAGTACTTC.

The chain has TRBV19 and TRBJ2-3, with a weak D call TRBD2 (6 bases). Germline CDR1 and CDR2: LNHDA and SQIVND (reference sequence). This CDR3 has 14 residues. V lost 6 bases and J lost 4, with 14 bases in between. This chain's CDR3 is CASSVAGSSDTQYF. The CDR3 DNA sequence: TGTGCCAGTAGCGTCGCCGGGAGTTCAGATACGCAGTATTTT.

The chain has TRBV7-8 and TRBJ2-2; D is uncertain. CDR1 SGHVS and CDR2 FQNEAQ come from the germline V gene. This CDR3 has 13 amino acids. Trimming took 4 bases from V and 7 from J, leaving 10 bases between them. The chain's CDR3 is CASSSLLGGELFF. The CDR3 DNA reads as TGTGCCAGCAGCTCCCTCCTTGGCGGGGAGCTGTTTTTT.

The sample holds one count of this clone. This chain uses TRBV4-2 with TRBJ2-1; 15 bases map to TRBD2. Looked up from germline, CDR1 is LGHNA and CDR2 is YNFKEQ. Unmatched junction bases numbered 5, after V lost 1 base and J lost 7 bases. The CDR3 covers 17 residues. CDR3 protein: CASSQATGTSGRNEQFF. CDR3 DNA sequence: TGTGCCAGCAGCCAAGCGACCGGGACTAGCGGGAGGAATGAGCAGTTCTTC.